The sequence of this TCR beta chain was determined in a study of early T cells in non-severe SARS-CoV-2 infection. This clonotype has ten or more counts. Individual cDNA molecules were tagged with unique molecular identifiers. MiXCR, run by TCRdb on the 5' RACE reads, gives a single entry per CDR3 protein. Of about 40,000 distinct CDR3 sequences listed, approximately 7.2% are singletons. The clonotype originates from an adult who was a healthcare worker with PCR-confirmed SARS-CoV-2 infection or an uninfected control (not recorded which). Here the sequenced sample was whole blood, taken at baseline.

CDR3 in amino acids: CASSFGLRRNKVSGANVLTF. The CDR3 bases are TGTGCCAGCAGTTTCGGGCTTAGGAGGAATAAAGTTTCTGGGGCCAACGTCCTGACTTTC. The J gene is TRBJ2-6, the V gene TRBV12-3 or TRBV12-4, with D perhaps TRBD2 (5 bases). V was cut by 3 bases and J by 1 base, with 22 bases left in between. There are 20 residues in the CDR3.